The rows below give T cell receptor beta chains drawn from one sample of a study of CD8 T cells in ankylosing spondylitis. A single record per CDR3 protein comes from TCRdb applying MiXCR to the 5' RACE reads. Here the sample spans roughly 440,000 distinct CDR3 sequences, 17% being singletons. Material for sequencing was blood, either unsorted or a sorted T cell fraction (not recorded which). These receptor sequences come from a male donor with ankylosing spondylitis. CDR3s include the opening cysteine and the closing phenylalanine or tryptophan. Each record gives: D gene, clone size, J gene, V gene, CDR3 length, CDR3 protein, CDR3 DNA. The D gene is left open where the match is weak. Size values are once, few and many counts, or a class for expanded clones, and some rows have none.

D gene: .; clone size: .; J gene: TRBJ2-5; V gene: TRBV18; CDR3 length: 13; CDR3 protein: CASSPTSRETQYF; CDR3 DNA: TGTGCCAGCTCACCAACATCACGTGAGACCCAGTACTTC
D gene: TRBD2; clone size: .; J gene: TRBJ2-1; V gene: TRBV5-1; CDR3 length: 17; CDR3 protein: CASSSPTGGGVTAEQFF; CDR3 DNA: TGCGCCAGCAGCTCACCTACTGGCGGGGGGGTTACAGCAGAGCAGTTCTTC
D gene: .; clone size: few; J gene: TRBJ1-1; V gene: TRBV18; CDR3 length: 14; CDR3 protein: CASSDVKGITEAFF; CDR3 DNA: TGTGCCAGCTCAGATGTGAAGGGAATCACTGAAGCTTTCTTT
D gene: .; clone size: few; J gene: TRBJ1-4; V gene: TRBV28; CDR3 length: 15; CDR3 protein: CASSSGDKLNEKLFF; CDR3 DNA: TGTGCCAGCAGTTCCGGGGACAAGCTTAATGAAAAACTGTTTTTT
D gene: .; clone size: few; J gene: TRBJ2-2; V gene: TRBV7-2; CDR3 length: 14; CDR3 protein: CASSLDRYTGELFF; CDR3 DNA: TGTGCCAGCAGCTTAGATAGGTACACCGGGGAGCTGTTTTTT
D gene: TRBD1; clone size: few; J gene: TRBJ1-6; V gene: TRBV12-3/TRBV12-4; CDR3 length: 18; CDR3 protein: CASSPRTGLSSYNSPLHF; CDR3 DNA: TGTGCCAGCAGTCCTCGGACAGGTCTAAGCTCCTATAATTCACCCCTCCACTTT
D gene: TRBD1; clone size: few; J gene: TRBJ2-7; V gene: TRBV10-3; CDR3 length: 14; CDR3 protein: CATRRTGDSYEQYF; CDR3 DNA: TGTGCCACCAGGAGGACAGGGGATTCCTACGAGCAGTACTTC
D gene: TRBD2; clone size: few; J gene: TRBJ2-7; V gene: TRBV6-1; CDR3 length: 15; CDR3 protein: CASKDSGTSSYEQYF; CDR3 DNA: TGTGCCAGTAAAGATAGCGGGACCAGCTCCTACGAGCAGTACTTC
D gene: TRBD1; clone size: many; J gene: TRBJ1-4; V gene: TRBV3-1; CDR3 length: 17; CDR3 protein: CASSRGQGGATNEKLFF; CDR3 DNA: TGTGCCAGCAGCCGAGGACAGGGGGGCGCAACTAATGAAAAACTGTTTTTT
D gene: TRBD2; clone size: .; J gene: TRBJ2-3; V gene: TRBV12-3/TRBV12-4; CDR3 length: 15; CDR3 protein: CASSLERGTTDTQYF; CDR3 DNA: TGTGCCAGCAGTTTAGAGCGGGGTACGACAGATACGCAGTATTTT
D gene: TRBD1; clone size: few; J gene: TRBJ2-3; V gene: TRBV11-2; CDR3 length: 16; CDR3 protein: CASSSQQGPGTDTQYF; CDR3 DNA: TGTGCCAGCAGCTCCCAACAGGGGCCGGGGACAGATACGCAGTATTTT
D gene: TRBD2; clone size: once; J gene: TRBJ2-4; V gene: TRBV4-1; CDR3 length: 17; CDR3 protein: CASSQEGGGATKNIQYF; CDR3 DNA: TGCGCCAGCAGCCAAGAAGGCGGGGGGGCCACCAAAAACATTCAGTACTTC
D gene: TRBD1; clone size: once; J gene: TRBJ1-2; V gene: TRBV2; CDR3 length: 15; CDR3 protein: CASTPRRGLNYGYTF; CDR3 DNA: TGTGCCAGCACCCCTAGGAGGGGGCTCAACTATGGCTACACCTTC
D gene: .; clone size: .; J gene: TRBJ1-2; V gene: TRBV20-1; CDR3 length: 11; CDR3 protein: CSATDGYGYTF; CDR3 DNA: TGCAGTGCTACCGACGGATATGGCTACACCTTC
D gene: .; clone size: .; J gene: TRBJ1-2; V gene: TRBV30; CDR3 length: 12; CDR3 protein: CAWSAQGKGYTF; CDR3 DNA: TGTGCCTGGAGTGCACAGGGAAAAGGCTACACCTTC
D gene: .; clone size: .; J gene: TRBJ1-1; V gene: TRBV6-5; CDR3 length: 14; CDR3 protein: CASSYSGLSPEAFF; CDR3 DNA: TGTGCCAGCAGTTACTCGGGTCTGTCCCCTGAAGCTTTCTTT
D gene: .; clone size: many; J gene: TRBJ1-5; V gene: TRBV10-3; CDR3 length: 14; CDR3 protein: CAISRGDGNQPQHF; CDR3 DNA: TGTGCCATCAGCCGGGGGGATGGCAATCAGCCCCAGCATTTT
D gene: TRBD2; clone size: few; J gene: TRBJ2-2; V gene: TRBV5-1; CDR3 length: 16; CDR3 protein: CASSLIAGGPNGELFF; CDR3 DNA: TGCGCCAGCAGCCTGATAGCGGGGGGGCCTAACGGGGAGCTGTTTTTT
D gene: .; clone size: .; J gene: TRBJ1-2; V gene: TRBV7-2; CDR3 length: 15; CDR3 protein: CASSSGLGGTYGYTF; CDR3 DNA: TGTGCCAGCAGCTCGGGCCTGGGTGGGACCTATGGCTACACCTTC
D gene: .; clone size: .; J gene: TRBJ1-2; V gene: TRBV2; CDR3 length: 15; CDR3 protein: CASSRVGEVGYGYTF; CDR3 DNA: TGTGCCAGCAGTCGGGTTGGGGAGGTCGGCTATGGCTACACCTTC
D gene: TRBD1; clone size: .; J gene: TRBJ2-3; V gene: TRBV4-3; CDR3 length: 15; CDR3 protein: CASSLNRGRRDTQYF; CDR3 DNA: TGCGCCAGCAGCCTAAACAGGGGGCGCCGGGATACGCAGTATTTT
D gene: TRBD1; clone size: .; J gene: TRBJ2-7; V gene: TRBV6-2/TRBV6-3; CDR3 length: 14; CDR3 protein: CASSYSAPGQGFSF; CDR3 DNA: TGTGCCAGCAGTTACTCGGCACCGGGACAGGGTTTTTCCTTC
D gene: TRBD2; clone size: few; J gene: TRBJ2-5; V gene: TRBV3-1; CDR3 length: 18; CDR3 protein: CASSPRPGTSGREETQYF; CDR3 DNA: TGTGCCAGCAGCCCTCGTCCCGGGACTAGCGGGAGGGAAGAGACCCAGTACTTC
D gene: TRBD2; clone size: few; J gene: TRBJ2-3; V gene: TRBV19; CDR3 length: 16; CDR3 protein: CASSIRWASGTDTQYF; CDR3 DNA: TGTGCCAGTAGTATCCGGTGGGCTAGCGGAACAGATACGCAGTATTTT
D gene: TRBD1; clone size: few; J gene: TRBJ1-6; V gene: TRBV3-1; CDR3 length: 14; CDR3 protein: CASSQADRDSPLHF; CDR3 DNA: TGTGCCAGCAGCCAAGCCGACAGGGATTCACCCCTCCACTTT
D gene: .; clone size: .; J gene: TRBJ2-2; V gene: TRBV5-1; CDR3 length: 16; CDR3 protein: CASSPQGGYDTGELFF; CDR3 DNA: TGCGCCAGCTCCCCCCAGGGGGGATACGACACCGGGGAGCTGTTTTTT
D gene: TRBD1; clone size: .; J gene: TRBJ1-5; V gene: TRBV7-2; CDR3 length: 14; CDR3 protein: CASSGGGSNQPQHF; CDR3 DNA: TGTGCCAGCAGCGGAGGGGGCAGCAATCAGCCCCAGCATTTT
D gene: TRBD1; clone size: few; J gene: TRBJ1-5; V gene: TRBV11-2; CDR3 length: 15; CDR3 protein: CASSLGGQSNQPQHF; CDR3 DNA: TGTGCCAGCAGCTTAGGGGGACAGAGCAATCAGCCCCAGCATTTT
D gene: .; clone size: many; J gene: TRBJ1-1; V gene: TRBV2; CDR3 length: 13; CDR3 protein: CASRLTVNTEAFF; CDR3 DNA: TGTGCCAGCAGACTGACTGTAAACACTGAAGCTTTCTTT
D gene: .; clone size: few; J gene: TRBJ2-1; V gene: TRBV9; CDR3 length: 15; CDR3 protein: CASSVRGESYNEQFF; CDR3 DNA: TGTGCCAGCAGCGTTAGGGGCGAATCATACAATGAGCAGTTCTTC
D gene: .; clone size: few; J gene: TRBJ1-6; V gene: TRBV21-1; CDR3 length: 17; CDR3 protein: CASSNTIETGGHSPLHF; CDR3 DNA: TGTGCCAGCAGCAACACAATAGAGACAGGGGGCCATTCACCCCTCCACTTT
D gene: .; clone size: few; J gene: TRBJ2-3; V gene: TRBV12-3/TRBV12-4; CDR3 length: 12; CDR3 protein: CASSFVGFTQCF; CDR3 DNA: TGTGCCAGCAGTTTTGTGGGTTTTACGCAGTGTTTT
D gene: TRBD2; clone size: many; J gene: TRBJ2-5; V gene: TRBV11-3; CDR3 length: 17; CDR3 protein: CASSYQTWAGGQETQYF; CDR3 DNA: TGTGCCAGCAGCTACCAAACTTGGGCGGGGGGGCAAGAGACCCAGTACTTC
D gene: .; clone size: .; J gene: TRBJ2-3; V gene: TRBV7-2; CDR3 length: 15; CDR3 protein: CASSLAQGRTDTQYF; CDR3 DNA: TGTGCCAGCAGCTTAGCGCAAGGCCGCACAGATACGCAGTATTTT
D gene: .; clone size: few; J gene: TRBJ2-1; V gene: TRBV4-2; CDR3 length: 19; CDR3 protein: CASSPGGGARVGTYNEQFF; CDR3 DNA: TGTGCCAGCAGCCCCGGTGGCGGGGCGCGAGTAGGGACCTACAATGAGCAGTTCTTC
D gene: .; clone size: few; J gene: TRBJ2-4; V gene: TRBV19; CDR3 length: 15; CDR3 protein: CASSTPAVGAHIQYF; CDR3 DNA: TGTGCCAGTAGTACACCTGCTGTGGGGGCGCACATTCAGTACTTC
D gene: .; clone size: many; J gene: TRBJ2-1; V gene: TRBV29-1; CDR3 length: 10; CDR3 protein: CRAGDNEQFF; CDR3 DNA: TGCAGGGCGGGTGACAATGAGCAGTTCTTC
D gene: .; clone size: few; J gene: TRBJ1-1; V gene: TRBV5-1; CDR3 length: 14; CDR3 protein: CASSLSVGGTEAFF; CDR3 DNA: TGCGCCAGCAGCTTGTCTGTAGGGGGCACTGAAGCTTTCTTT
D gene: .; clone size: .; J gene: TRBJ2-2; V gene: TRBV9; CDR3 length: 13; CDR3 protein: CASSVAATGELFF; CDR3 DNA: TGTGCCAGCAGCGTAGCAGCCACCGGGGAGCTGTTTTTT
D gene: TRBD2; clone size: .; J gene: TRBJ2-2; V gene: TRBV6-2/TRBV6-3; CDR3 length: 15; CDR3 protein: CTSSPRTSGPGELFF; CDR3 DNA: TGTACCAGCAGCCCCCGGACTAGCGGGCCCGGGGAGCTGTTTTTT
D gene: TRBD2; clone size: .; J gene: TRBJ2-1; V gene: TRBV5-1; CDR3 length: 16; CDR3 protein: CASSLGRLAGWNEQFF; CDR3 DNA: TGCGCCAGCAGCTTGGGGCGACTAGCGGGATGGAATGAGCAGTTCTTC
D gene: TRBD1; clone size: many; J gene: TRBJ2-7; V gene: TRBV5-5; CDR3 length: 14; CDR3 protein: CASSRQGTSYEQYF; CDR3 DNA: TGTGCCAGCAGTAGACAGGGGACGTCCTACGAGCAGTACTTC
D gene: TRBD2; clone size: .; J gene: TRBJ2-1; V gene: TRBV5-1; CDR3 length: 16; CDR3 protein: CASSAIAGGRENEQFF; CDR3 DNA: TGCGCCAGCAGCGCCATAGCGGGAGGTCGAGAGAATGAGCAGTTCTTC
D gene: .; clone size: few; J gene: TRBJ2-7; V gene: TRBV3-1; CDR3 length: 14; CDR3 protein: CASSPGTKTYEQYF; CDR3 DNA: TGTGCCAGCAGCCCCGGGACGAAGACCTACGAGCAGTACTTC
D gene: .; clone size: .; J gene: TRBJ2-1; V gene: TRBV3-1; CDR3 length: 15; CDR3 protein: CASSQARQSYNEQFF; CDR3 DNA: TGTGCCAGCAGCCAAGCTCGACAGTCCTACAATGAGCAGTTCTTC
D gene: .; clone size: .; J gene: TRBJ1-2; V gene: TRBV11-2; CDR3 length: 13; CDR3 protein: CASSAAGTYGYTF; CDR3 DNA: TGTGCCAGCAGCGCGGCAGGGACCTATGGCTACACCTTC
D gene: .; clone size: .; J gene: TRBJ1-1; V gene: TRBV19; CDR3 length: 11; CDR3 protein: CASTVGTEALF; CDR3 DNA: TGTGCCAGTACTGTCGGTACTGAAGCTCTCTTT
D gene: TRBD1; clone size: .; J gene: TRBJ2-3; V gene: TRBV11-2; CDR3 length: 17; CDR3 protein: CASSLKSTGASTDTQYF; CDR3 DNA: TGTGCCAGCAGCTTAAAGTCGACAGGGGCTAGCACAGATACGCAGTATTTT
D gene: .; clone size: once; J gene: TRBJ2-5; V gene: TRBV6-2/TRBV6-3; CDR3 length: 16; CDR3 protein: CASSSHRDQGLETQYF; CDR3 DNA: TGTGCCAGCAGTTCCCACCGGGACCAGGGGTTGGAGACCCAGTACTTC
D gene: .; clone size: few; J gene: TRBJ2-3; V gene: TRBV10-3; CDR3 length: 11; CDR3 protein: CAISVGDTQYF; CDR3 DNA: TGTGCCATCAGTGTGGGGGATACGCAGTATTTT
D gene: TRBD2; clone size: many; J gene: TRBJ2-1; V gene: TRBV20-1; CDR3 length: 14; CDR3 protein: CRVGTSGRVDEQFF; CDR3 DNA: TGCAGGGTAGGGACTAGCGGGAGAGTCGATGAGCAGTTCTTC
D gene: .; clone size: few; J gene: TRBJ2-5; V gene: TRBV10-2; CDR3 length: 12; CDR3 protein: CASSERRETQYF; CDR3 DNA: TGCGCCAGCAGTGAGCGTCGGGAGACCCAGTACTTC
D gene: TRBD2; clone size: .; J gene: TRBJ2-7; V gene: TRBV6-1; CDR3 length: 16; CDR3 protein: CASIRVIGGSSYEQYF; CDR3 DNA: TGTGCCAGCATTCGCGTCATCGGGGGGAGCTCCTACGAGCAGTACTTC
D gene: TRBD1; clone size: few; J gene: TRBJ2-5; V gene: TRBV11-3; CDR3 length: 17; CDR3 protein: CASSLGQGEPSRETQYF; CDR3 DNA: TGTGCCAGCAGCCTTGGACAGGGTGAGCCCTCCCGGGAGACCCAGTACTTC